This TCR beta chain originates from a study of cytomegalovirus exposure and HLA in healthy donors. Overall study results and limits: Some public TCRs appeared in many individuals, while most sequences were rare.

Only a few counts were recorded for this clone. Its antigen is not known. The table came from immunoSEQ multiplex PCR; TCRdb's copy has only in-frame clones and leaves some out. The profile shows 200,000 to 250,000 clones, around four fifths of them singletons. The CDR3 is 16 amino acids. Germline assignment: CDR1 SGDLS and CDR2 YYNGEE. V lost 0 bases, J lost 2 bases, and 6 bases stayed unmatched. Material for sequencing was PBMCs. The TCR was taken from a woman under 30 in good health and CMV-seronegative. The chain joins TRBV9 to TRBJ2-3; TRBD1 aligns across 7 bases. In DNA, the CDR3 is TGTGCCAGCAGCGTAGAGGGGGCGGCTTACACAGATACGCAGTATTTT. Translation gives CASSVEGAAYTDTQYF.